Shown below are 9 T cell receptor beta chains from a single sample sequenced in a study of blood T cell repertoires in COVID-19. TCRdb's table, derived via immunoSEQ multiplex PCR, lists solely in-frame clones and lacks some. The sample has approximately 160,000 clones, around 81% seen once. Source material: PBMCs or T cells enriched from blood (not recorded which). These receptors were obtained from a man aged 40-50 years who had recovered from COVID-19.

The V gene is TRBV14, the J gene TRBJ1-2, with D possibly TRBD1 on 5 matching bases. This CDR3 has 12 residues. The ends were cut back, 4 bases at V and 6 bases at J, with 9 bases in the middle. Per the germline V gene, CDR1 is SGHDN and CDR2 is FVKESK. The DNA for the CDR3 is TGTGCCAGCAGCCTAGGGGAAAATGGCTACACCTTC. This sequence encodes CASSLGENGYTF.

This chain joins TRBV7-6 and TRBJ2-7; D call uncertain. V was clipped by 0 bases and J by 3 bases, with 6 bases between them. Per germline, CDR1 SGHVS and CDR2 FNYEAQ. The CDR3 is 13 amino acids. CDR3: CASSLALSYEQYF. The CDR3 region has the DNA TGTGCCAGCAGCTTAGCGCTGAGCTACGAGCAGTACTTC.

The chain joins TRBV5-1 to TRBJ2-1, with 14 bases fitting TRBD2. V trimming: 5 bases; J trimming: 8 bases; junction bases outside the gene matches: 6. The CDR3 is 15 amino acids. Germline V gene sequence: CDR1 SGHRS, CDR2 YFSETQ. For the CDR3, the DNA is TGCGCCAGCAGAAGACTAGCGGGGGGGCAGTATGAGCAGTTCTTC. Translation gives CASRRLAGGQYEQFF.

V usage is TRBV30 and J usage is TRBJ2-1; TRBD2 matches 14 bases. J lost 3 bases, V lost 5 bases, and 3 bases had no gene match. Germline V gives CDR1 GTSNPN, CDR2 SVGIG (reference sequence). The CDR3 sequence is 15 residues long. CDR3 in DNA: TGTGCCTGGGGGACTAGCGGGGGCCTCTACAATGAGCAGTTCTTC. Amino acids: CAWGTSGGLYNEQFF.

J is TRBJ1-1 and V is TRBV5-1, with D hard to call. Germline CDR1 SGHRS, CDR2 YFSETQ. There are 14 residues in the CDR3. Trimming removed 4 bases from V and 1 base from J, with 11 bases in between. The CDR3 DNA is TGCGCCAGCAGCCTGGGGTCGGGGAACACTGAAGCTTTCTTT. It translates to CASSLGSGNTEAFF.

The chain has TRBV13 and TRBJ1-1; the D is unclear. CDR3 size: 13 residues. Trimming took 0 bases from V and 7 from J, leaving 9 bases between them. CDR1 and CDR2 (germline): PRHDT, FYEKMQ (reference sequence). The CDR3 nucleotides read TGTGCCAGCAGCTTAGGCGGGTTGGGTGAAGCTTTCTTT. Amino acid sequence: CASSLGGLGEAFF.

The DNA for the CDR3 is TGTGCCAGCAGCCTAGGGACAGGGTGGAATGAGCAGTTCTTC. Encoded protein: CASSLGTGWNEQFF. This rearrangement joins TRBV4-2 to TRBJ2-1; 9 bases align to TRBD1. With V trimmed by 4 bases and J by 7 bases, 5 bases remained unmatched. CDR1 and CDR2 (germline): LGHNA, YNFKEQ. This CDR3 region has 14 residues.

The chain has TRBV6-5 and TRBJ1-3; D is possibly TRBD1 (5 bases). Germline CDR1 and CDR2: MNHEY and SVGAGI. This CDR3 spans 15 amino acids. V was clipped by 6 bases and J by 1 base, with 13 bases between them. This CDR3 is CASRRQSESGNTIYF. The CDR3 DNA sequence: TGTGCCAGCAGGAGACAGTCTGAATCTGGAAACACCATATATTTT.

The V call is TRBV5-4, the J call TRBJ2-1; no firm D call. Germline V gives CDR1 SGHNT, CDR2 YYREEE (reference sequence). V was clipped by 0 bases and J by 0 bases, with 7 bases between them. This CDR3 contains 15 residues. CDR3 residues: CASSLVRSSYNEQFF. The CDR3 DNA reads as TGTGCCAGCAGCTTGGTTCGTAGCTCCTACAATGAGCAGTTCTTC. Full variable domain (missing parts from reference TRBV5-4 and TRBJ2-1): ETGVTQSPTHLIKTRGQQVTLRCSSQSGHNTVSWYQQALGQGPQFIFQYYREEENGRGNFPPRFSGLQFPNYSSELNVNALELDDSALYLCASSLVRSSYNEQFFGPGTRLTVL.